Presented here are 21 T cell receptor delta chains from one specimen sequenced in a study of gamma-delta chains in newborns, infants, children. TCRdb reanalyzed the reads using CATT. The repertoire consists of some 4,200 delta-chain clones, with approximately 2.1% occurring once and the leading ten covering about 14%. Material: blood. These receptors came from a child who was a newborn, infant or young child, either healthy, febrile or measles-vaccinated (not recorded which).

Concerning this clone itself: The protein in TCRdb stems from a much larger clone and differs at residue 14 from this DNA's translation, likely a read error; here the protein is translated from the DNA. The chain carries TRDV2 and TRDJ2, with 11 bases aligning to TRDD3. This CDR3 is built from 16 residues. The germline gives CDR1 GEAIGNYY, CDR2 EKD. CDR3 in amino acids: CACDTLGDTLTAQPFF. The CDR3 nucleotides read TGTGCCTGTGACACTCTGGGGGATACTTTGACAGCACAACCCTTCTTT.

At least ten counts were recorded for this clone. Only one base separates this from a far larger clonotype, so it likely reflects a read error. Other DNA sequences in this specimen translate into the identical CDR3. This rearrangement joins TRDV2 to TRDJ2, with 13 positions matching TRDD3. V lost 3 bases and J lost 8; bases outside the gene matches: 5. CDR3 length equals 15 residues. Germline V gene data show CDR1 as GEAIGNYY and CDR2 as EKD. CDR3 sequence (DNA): TGTGCCTGTGACGTACTGGGGGATACGACGGCACAACTCTTCTTT. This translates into CACDVLGDTTAQLFF.

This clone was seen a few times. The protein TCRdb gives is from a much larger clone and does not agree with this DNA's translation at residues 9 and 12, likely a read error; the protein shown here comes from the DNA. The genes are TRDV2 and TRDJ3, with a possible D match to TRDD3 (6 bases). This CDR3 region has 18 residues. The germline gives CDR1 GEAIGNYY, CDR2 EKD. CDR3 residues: CACDTGYLLSWNTRQMFF. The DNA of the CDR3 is TGTGCCTGTGACACCGGATACCTTCTCTCCTGGAACACCCGACAGATGTTTTTC.

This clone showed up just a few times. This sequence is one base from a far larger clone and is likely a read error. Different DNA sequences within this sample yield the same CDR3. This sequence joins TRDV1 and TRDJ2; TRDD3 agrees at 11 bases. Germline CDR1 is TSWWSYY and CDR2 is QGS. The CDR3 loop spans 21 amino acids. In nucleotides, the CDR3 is TGTGCTCTCGGGGATCACTGGCCTGGGGGATACTCGGTGGTGGTGGCAGCACAACTCTTCTTT. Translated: CALGDHWPGGYSVVVAAQLFF.

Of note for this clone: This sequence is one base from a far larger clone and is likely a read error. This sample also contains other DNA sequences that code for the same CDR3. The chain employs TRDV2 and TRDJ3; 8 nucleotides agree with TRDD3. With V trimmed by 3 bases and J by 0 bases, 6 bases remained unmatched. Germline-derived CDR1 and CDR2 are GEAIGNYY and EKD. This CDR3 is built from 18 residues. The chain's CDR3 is CACDFTGGYSWDTRQMFF. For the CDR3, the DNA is TGTGCCTGTGACTTTACTGGGGGGTACTCCTGGGACACCCGACAGATGTTTTTC.

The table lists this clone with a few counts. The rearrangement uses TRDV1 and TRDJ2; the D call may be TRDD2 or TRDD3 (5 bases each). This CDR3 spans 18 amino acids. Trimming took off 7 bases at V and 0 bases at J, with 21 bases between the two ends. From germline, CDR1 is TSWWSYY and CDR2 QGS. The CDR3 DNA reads TGTGCTCTTGCAGGGGACCTACCCCCCTACGCTTTGACAGCACAACTCTTCTTT. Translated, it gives CALAGDLPPYALTAQLFF.

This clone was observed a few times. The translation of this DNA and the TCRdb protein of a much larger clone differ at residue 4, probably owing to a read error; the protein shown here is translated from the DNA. CDR3 nucleotide sequence: TGTGCCTGTGGCACGTTGGGTCCGCTTTTGACAGCACAACTCTTCTTT. The encoded protein is CACGTLGPLLTAQLFF. The chain carries TRDV2 and TRDJ2, with D unclear. Trimming cost V 5 bases and J 1 base, with 16 bases left between them. The CDR3 is 16 residues long. Per germline, CDR1 GEAIGNYY and CDR2 EKD.

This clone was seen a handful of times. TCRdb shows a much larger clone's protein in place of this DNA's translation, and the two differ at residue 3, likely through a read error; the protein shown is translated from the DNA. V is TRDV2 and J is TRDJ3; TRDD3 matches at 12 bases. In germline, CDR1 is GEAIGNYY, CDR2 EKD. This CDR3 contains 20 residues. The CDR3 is CASDTGTGGYTAWDTRQMFF. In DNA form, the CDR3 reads TGTGCCAGTGACACCGGTACTGGGGGATACACGGCTTGGGACACCCGACAGATGTTTTTC.

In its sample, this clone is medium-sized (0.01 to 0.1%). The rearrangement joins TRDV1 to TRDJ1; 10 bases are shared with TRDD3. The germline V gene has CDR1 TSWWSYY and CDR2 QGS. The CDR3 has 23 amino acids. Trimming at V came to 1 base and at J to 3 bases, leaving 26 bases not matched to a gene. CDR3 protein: CALGEQDSYGTNLLGDGPDKLIF. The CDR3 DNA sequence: TGTGCTCTTGGGGAACAAGACTCCTACGGCACCAACCTACTGGGGGATGGTCCCGATAAACTCATCTTT.

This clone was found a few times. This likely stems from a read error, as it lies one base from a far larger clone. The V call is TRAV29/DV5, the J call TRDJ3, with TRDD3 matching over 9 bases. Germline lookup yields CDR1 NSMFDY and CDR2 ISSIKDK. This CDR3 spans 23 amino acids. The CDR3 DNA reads TGTGCAGCAAGTTTACCGGGTCCCCTTAAGACTGGGGGAAACTCCTGGGACACCCGACGGATGTTTTTC. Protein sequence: CAASLPGPLKTGGNSWDTRRMFF.

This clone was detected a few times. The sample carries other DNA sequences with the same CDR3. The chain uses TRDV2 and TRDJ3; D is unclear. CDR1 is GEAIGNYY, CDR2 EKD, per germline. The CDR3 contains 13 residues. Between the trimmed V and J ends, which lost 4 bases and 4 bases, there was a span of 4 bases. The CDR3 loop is CACDTWDTRQMFF. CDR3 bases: TGTGCCTGTGATACTTGGGACACCCGACAGATGTTTTTC.

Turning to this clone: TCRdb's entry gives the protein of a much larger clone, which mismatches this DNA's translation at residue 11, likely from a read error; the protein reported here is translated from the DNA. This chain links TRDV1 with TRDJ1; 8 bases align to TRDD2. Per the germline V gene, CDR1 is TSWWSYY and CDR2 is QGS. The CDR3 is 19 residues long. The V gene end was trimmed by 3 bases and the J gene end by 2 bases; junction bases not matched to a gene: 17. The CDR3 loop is CALGDRSSYRFGDTDKLIF. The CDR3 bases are TGTGCTCTTGGGGATCGCTCTTCCTACAGGTTTGGGGATACCGATAAACTCATCTTT.

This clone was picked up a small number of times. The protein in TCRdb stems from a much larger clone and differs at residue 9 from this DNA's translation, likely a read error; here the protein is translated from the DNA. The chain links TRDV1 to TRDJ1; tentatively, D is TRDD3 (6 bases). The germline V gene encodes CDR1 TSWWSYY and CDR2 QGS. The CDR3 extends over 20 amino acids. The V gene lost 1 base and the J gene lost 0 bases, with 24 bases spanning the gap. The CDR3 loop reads CALGERPWRGSLPYTDKLIF. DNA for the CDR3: TGTGCTCTTGGGGAACGTCCCTGGAGGGGATCCCTCCCTTACACCGATAAACTCATCTTT.

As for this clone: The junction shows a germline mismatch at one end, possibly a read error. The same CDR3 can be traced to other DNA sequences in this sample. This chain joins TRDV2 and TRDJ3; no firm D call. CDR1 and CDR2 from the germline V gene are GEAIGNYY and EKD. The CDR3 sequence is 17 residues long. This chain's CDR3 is CACDSTGSSWDTRQMFF. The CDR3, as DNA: TGTGCCTGCGACAGTACCGGGAGCTCCTGGGACACCCGACAGATGTTTTTC.

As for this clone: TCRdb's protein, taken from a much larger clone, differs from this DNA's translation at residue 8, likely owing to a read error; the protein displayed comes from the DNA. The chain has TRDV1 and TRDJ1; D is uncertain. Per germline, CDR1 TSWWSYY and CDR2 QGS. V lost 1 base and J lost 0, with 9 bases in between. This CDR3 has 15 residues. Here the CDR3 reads CALGERRPYTDKLIF. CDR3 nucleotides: TGTGCTCTTGGGGAACGCCGCCCATACACCGATAAACTCATCTTT.

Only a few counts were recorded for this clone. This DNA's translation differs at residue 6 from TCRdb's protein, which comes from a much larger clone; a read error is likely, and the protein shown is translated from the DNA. CDR3 sequence reads: CALGEPPRIPSSGVTTDKLIF. DNA for the CDR3: TGTGCTCTTGGGGAACCCCCCCGGATTCCGTCTTCAGGGGTCACCACCGATAAACTCATCTTT. V gene TRDV1 combines with J gene TRDJ1; the D is unclear. Germline loops: CDR1 TSWWSYY, CDR2 QGS. The CDR3 totals 21 residues. V lost 1 base to trimming and J lost 1 base, with 28 bases between them.

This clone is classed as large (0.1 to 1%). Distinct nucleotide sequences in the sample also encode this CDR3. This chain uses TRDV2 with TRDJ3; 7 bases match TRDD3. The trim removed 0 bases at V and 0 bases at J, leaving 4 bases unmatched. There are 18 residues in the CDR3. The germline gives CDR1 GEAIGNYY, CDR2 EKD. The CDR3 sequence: CACDTWGTSSWDTRQMFF. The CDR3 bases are TGTGCCTGTGACACCTGGGGGACGAGCTCCTGGGACACCCGACAGATGTTTTTC.

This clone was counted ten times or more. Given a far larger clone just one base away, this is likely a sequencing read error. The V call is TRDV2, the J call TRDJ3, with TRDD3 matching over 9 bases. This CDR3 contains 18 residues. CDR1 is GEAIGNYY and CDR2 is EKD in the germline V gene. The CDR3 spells CACDTYWGSSRDTRQMFF. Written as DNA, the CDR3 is TGTGCCTGTGACACCTACTGGGGGAGCTCCCGGGACACCCGACAGATGTTTTTC.

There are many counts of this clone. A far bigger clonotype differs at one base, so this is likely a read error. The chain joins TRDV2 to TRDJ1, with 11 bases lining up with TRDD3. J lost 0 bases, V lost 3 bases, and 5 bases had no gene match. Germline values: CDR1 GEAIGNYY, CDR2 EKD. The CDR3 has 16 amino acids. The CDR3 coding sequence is TGTGCCTGTGACCCTGGGGGATACCCTTACACCGATAAACTCATCTTT. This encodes CACDPGGYPYTDKLIF.

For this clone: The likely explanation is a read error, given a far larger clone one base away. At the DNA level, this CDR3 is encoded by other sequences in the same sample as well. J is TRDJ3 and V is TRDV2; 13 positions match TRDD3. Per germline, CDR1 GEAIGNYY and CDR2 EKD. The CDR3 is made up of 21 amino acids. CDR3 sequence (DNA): TGTGCCTGTGACACCCTACTGGGGGATACGCGGTTCTCCTGGGACACCCGACAAATGTTTTTC. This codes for CACDTLLGDTRFSWDTRQMFF.

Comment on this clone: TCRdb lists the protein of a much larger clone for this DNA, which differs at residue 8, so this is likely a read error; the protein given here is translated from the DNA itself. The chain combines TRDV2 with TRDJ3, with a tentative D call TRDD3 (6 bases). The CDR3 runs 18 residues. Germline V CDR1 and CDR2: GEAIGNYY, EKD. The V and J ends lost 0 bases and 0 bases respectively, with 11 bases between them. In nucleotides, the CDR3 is TGTGCCTGTGACACCGGATACCCTTTCTCCTGGGACACCCGACAGATGTTTTTC. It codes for CACDTGYPFSWDTRQMFF.